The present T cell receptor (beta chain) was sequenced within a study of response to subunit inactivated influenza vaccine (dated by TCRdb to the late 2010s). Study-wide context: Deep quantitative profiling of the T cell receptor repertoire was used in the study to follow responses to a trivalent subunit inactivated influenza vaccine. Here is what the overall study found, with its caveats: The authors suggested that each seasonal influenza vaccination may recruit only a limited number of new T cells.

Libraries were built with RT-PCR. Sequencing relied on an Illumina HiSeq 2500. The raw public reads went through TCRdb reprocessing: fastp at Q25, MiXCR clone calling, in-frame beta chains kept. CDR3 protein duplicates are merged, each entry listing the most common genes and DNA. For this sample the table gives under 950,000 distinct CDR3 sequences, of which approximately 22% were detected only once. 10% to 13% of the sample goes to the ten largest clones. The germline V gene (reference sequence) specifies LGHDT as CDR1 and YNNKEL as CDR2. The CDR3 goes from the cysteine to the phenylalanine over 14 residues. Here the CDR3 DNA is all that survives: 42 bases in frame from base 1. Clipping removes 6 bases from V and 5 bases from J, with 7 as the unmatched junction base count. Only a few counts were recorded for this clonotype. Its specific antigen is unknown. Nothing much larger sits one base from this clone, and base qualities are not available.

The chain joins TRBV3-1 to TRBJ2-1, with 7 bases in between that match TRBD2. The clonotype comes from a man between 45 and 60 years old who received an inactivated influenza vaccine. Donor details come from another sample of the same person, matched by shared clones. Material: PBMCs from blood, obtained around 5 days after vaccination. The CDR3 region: CASRPRAGDNEQFF. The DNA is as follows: TGTGCCAGCAGGCCCAGGGCGGGGGACAATGAGCAGTTCTTC.